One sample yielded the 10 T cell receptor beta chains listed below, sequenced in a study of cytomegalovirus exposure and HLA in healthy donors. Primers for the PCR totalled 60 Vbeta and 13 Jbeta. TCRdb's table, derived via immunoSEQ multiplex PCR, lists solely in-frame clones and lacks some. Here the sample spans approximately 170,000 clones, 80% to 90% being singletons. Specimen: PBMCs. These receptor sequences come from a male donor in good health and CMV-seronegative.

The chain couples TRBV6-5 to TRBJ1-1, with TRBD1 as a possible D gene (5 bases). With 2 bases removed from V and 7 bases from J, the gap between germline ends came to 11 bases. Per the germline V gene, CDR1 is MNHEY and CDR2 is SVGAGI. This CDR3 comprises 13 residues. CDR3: CASSYGAGLEAFF. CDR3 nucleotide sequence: TGTGCCAGCAGTTACGGGGCAGGCCTTGAAGCTTTCTTT.

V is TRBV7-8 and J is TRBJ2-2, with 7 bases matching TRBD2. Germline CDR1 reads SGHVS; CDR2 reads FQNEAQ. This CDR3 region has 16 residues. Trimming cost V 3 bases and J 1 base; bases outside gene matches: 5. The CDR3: CASSLWGGVNTGELFF. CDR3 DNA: TGTGCCAGCAGCTTGTGGGGAGGGGTGAACACCGGGGAGCTGTTTTTT.

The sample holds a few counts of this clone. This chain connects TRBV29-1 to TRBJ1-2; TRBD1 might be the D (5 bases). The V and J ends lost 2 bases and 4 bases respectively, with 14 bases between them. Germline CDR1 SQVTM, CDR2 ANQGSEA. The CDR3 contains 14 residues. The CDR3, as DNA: TGCAGCGTTGAAAGGGCGGGGGACTCCTATGGCTACACCTTC. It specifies CSVERAGDSYGYTF. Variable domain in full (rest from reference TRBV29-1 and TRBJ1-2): SAVISQKPSRDICQRGTSLTIQCQVDSQVTMMFWYRQQPGQSLTLIATANQGSEATYESGFVIDKFPISRPNLTFSTLTVSNMSPEDSSIYLCSVERAGDSYGYTFGSGTRLTVV.

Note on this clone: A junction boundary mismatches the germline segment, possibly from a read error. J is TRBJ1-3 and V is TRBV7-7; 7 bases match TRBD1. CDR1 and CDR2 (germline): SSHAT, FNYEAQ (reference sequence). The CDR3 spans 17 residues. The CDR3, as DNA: TGTGCTAGCAGTTTGAACCGCCCAGGGGGCTCTGGAAACACCATATATTTT. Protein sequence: CASSLNRPGGSGNTIYF.

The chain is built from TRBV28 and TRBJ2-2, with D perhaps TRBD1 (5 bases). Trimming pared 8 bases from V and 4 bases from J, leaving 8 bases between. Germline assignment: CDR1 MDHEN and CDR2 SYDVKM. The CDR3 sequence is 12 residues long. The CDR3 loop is CASGQGTGELFF. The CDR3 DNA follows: TGTGCCAGCGGGCAGGGCACCGGGGAGCTGTTTTTT. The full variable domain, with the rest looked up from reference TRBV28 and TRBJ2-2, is DVKVTQSSRYLVKRTGEKVFLECVQDMDHENMFWYRQDPGLGLRLIYFSYDVKMKEKGDIPEGYSVSREKKERFSLILESASTNQTSMYLCASGQGTGELFFGEGSRLTVL.

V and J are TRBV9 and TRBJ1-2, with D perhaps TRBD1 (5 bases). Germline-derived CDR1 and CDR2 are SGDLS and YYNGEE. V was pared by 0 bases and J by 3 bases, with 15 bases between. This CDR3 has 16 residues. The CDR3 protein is CASSVGGGTGDYGYTF. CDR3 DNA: TGTGCCAGCAGCGTAGGAGGAGGGACCGGGGACTATGGCTACACCTTC. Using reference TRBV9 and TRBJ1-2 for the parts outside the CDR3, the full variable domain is DSGVTQTPKHLITATGQRVTLRCSPRSGDLSVYWYQQSLDQGLQFLIQYYNGEERAKGNILERFSAQQFPDLHSELNLSSLELGDSALYFCASSVGGGTGDYGYTFGSGTRLTVV.

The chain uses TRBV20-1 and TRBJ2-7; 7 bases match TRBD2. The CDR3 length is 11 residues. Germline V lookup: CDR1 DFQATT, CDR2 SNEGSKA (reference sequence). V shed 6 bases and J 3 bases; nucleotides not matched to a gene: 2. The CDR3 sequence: CSARTSYEQYF. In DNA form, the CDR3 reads TGCAGTGCCCGGACTAGCTACGAGCAGTACTTC.

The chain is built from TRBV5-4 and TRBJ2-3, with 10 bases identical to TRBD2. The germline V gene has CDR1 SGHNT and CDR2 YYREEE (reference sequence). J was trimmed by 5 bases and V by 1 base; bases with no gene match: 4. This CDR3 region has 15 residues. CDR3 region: CASSLPSGSGDTQYF. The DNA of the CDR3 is TGTGCCAGCAGCTTGCCTAGCGGGAGTGGAGATACGCAGTATTTT.

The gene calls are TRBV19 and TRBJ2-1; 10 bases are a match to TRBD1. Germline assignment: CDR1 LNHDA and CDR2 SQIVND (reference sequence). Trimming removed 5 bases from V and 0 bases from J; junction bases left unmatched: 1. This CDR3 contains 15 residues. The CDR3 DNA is TGTGCCAGTAGTCGGACAGGGGGCTCCTACAATGAGCAGTTCTTC. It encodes CASSRTGGSYNEQFF.

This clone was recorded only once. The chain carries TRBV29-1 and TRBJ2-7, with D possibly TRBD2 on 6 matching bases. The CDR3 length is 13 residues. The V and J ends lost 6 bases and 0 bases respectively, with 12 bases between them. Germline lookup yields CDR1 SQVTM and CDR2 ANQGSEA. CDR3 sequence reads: CSVGGEGSYEQYF. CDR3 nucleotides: TGCAGCGTCGGGGGAGAGGGCTCCTACGAGCAGTACTTC.